Presented here are 32 T cell receptor beta chains from one specimen sequenced in a study of blood T cells in healthy people across ages (dated by TCRdb to 2015 to 2017). The library was obtained by 5' RACE. TCRdb names Illumina HiSeq 2500 as the instrument used. A second 7 to 11 cycle PCR used a sample-barcoded 5' primer and a J-beta primer mix. Clones were called with MiXCR by TCRdb after fastp trimmed the public reads at Q25, and only in-frame beta chains were retained. Each entry is one CDR3 protein sequence, shown with its most common DNA and genes. The sample profile shows fewer than 800,000 distinct CDR3 sequences; less than 40% of them were found once. Of the sample, over 15% is held by the ten largest clones. Specimen: blood. These receptors were taken from a woman older than 75 in good health. Donor details come from another sample of the same person, matched by shared clones.

Of note for this clonotype: A much bigger clone sits one base away, suggesting this may be a read error. V usage is TRBV5-5 and J usage is TRBJ1-1; tentative D call: TRBD1 (6 bases). CDR3 length: 14 residues. Germline V gene data show CDR1 as SGHKS and CDR2 as YYEKEE (reference sequence). Between the trimmed V and J ends, which lost 4 bases and 5 bases, there was a span of 15 bases. For the CDR3, the DNA is TGTGCCAGCAGCCGAGGGGGAGGGCGGACTGAAGCTTTCTTT. It codes for CASSRGGGRTEAFF.

The table lists this clonotype with many counts. In DNA form, the CDR3 reads TGTGCCAGCAGCTTGAGTCCGCAGGCCCTTAGTGTGGGCACAGATACGCAGTATTTT. The encoded protein is CASSLSPQALSVGTDTQYF. The rearrangement joins TRBV5-5 to TRBJ2-3; unclear D gene. V lost 1 base and J 1 base, leaving 22 bases between the germline ends. Germline CDR1 and CDR2: SGHKS and YYEKEE (reference sequence). There are 19 residues in the CDR3.

The V and J genes are TRBV20-1 and TRBJ1-4; D is unresolved. The V gene lost 1 base and the J gene lost 8 bases, with 14 bases spanning the gap. CDR3 length equals 14 residues. Germline CDR1 and CDR2: DFQATT and SNEGSKA (reference sequence). As DNA, the CDR3 is TGCAGTGCTAGAGCCTGGACGGTTAGGGAAAAACTGTTTTTT. Amino acids: CSARAWTVREKLFF.

This clonotype was counted once. The chain is built from TRBV12-3 or TRBV12-4 and TRBJ1-2; D possibly corresponds to TRBD1 (5 bases). The CDR3 contains 15 residues. With 2 bases removed from V and 3 bases from J, the gap between germline ends came to 13 bases. The CDR3 loop reads CASSLKTAIHYGYTF. CDR3 coding DNA: TGTGCCAGCAGTTTAAAGACAGCCATACACTATGGCTACACCTTC.

This clonotype was counted at least ten times. This chain connects TRBV7-9 to TRBJ1-1, with unresolved D. The germline V gene encodes CDR1 SEHNR and CDR2 FQNEAQ (reference sequence). The CDR3 is 13 amino acids. Deletions cut 4 bases from V and 4 bases from J, with 10 bases between. This chain's CDR3 is CASSSGGFTEAFF. In DNA, the CDR3 is TGTGCCAGCAGCTCCGGAGGTTTCACTGAAGCTTTCTTT.

This chain uses TRBV20-1 with TRBJ1-2; possibly TRBD1 for D (5 bases). From germline, CDR1 is DFQATT and CDR2 SNEGSKA (reference sequence). The ends were cut back, 2 bases at V and 6 bases at J, with 16 bases in the middle. The CDR3 is 14 amino acids. The CDR3 region is CSARIPGTLDGYTF. The CDR3 region has the DNA TGCAGTGCTAGAATACCAGGGACGCTAGATGGCTACACCTTC.

In this sample, this clonotype turned up many times. The chain joins TRBV2 to TRBJ2-7, with 9 bases matching TRBD1. J gave up 2 bases and V 9 bases, and 5 bases lay outside the gene matches. CDR3 length equals 13 residues. Germline CDR1 is SNHLY and CDR2 is FYNNEI. The CDR3 region has the DNA TGTGCCAGTAACCGGGACAGGGCCTACGAGCAGTACTTC. Translation gives CASNRDRAYEQYF.

As concerns this clonotype: A read error may produce the germline difference seen at one junction end. V and J are TRBV5-1 and TRBJ1-2, with D perhaps matching TRBD1 (6 bases). This CDR3 comprises 15 residues. CDR1 is SGHRS, CDR2 YFSETQ, per germline. CDR3 in amino acids: CASSLGTYSNYGHTF. The CDR3 nucleotides read TGCGCCAGCAGCTTAGGGACATATTCTAACTATGGCCACACCTTC.

The chain is built from TRBV28 and TRBJ2-3; 7 bases match TRBD1. Germline trimming cut 5 bases from V and 6 bases from J; bases unmatched to any gene: 11. There are 15 residues in the CDR3. The germline V gene has CDR1 MDHEN and CDR2 SYDVKM. The CDR3 protein is CASSPIDRAWDTQYF. In nucleotides, the CDR3 is TGTGCCAGCAGTCCCATAGACAGGGCCTGGGATACGCAGTATTTT.

For this clonotype: A read error may explain this, as a much larger clone is one base away. This chain uses TRBV7-9 with TRBJ2-1, with D maybe TRBD2 (6 bases). Germline-derived CDR1 and CDR2 are SEHNR and FQNEAQ (reference sequence). CDR3 length equals 15 residues. The CDR3 coding sequence is TGTTCCAGCAGCCCGGGACTCGGGGCAGTCAATGAGCAGTTCTTC. Translated, it gives CSSSPGLGAVNEQFF.

This chain connects TRBV7-2 to TRBJ1-4; D gene unclear. Germline-derived CDR1 and CDR2 are SGHTA and FQGNSA. The CDR3 is 15 residues long. Trimming pared 8 bases from V and 0 bases from J, leaving 13 bases between. The CDR3 sequence: CASRPGVPTNEKLFF. CDR3 DNA: TGTGCCAGCCGCCCGGGAGTCCCAACTAATGAAAAACTGTTTTTT.

The V and J genes are TRBV30 and TRBJ2-1; D might be TRBD1 (7 bases). The V end was cut by 0 bases, the J end by 6 bases, with 15 bases between. The V gene's germline CDR1 is GTSNPN and CDR2 SVGIG (reference sequence). The length of the CDR3 is 15 residues. CDR3 nucleotides: TGTGCCTGGAGTGTAGGAGGGGGCCCTGTCAATGAGCAGTTCTTC. It yields the protein CAWSVGGGPVNEQFF.

Comment on this clonotype: A much larger clone is a single base away; this may be a read error. This chain joins TRBV20-1 and TRBJ2-1, with 7 bases aligning to TRBD1. Trimming at V came to 6 bases and at J to 8 bases, leaving 7 bases not matched to a gene. The length of the CDR3 is 12 residues. Looked up from germline, CDR1 is DFQATT and CDR2 is SNEGSKA (reference sequence). The CDR3 is CSAQGQCDEQFF. CDR3 sequence (DNA): TGCAGTGCCCAGGGACAGTGCGATGAGCAGTTCTTC.

This clonotype was observed a few times. The chain couples TRBV24-1 to TRBJ2-2; 12 bases are a match to TRBD2. With V trimmed by 5 bases and J by 0 bases, 6 bases remained unmatched. The CDR3 covers 18 residues. Germline values: CDR1 KGHDR, CDR2 SFDVKD. DNA of the CDR3: TGTGCCACCAGTGCCCCACTAGCGGGGGGAGCGAACACCGGGGAGCTGTTTTTT. It codes for CATSAPLAGGANTGELFF.

In its sample, this clonotype was seen many times. The chain combines TRBV6-9 with TRBJ2-5; no clear D. The CDR3 covers 12 residues. Between the trimmed V and J ends, which lost 9 bases and 6 bases, there was a span of 14 bases. Germline CDR1 reads MNHGY; CDR2 reads SVAAGI. This CDR3 is CARVNSTKTQYF. Written as DNA, the CDR3 is TGTGCCAGGGTAAACAGTACAAAGACCCAGTACTTC.

In its sample, this clonotype was seen a few times. This chain links TRBV6-2 or TRBV6-3 with TRBJ1-5; D may be TRBD1 (6 bases). Trimming took 6 bases from V and 2 from J, leaving 14 bases between them. The CDR3 extends over 15 amino acids. The germline gives CDR1 MNHEY, CDR2 SVGEGT. CDR3 sequence reads: CASRPTGMGNQPQHF. Here the CDR3 DNA reads TGTGCCAGCAGACCCACAGGGATGGGCAATCAGCCCCAGCATTTT.

This clonotype was counted ten times or more. The chain links TRBV7-6 to TRBJ2-7; tentative D call: TRBD1 (6 bases). Trimming pared 5 bases from V and 2 bases from J, leaving 10 bases between. Germline CDR1 reads SGHVS; CDR2 reads FNYEAQ. This CDR3 is 13 amino acids long. CDR3 DNA sequence: TGTGCCAGCAGCATTGGACAGACCTACGAGCAGTACTTC. As protein: CASSIGQTYEQYF.

As concerns this clonotype: This could be a read error, since a much larger clone is one nucleotide away. This CDR3 is missing its conserved last phenylalanine or tryptophan, likely due to a read error. V gene TRBV10-3 combines with J gene TRBJ1-2, with a tentative D call TRBD1 (5 bases). Germline V gene data show CDR1 as ENHRY and CDR2 as SYGVKD. The CDR3 extends over 15 amino acids. The V gene lost 8 bases and the J gene lost 4 bases, with 20 bases spanning the gap. The CDR3 loop reads CAIRAGQGYRYGYTV. As DNA, the CDR3 is TGTGCCATCCGAGCGGGGCAGGGTTACCGCTATGGCTACACCGTC.

Only one count was recorded for this clonotype. This chain's CDR3 is CASSPLVSTDTQYF. The CDR3 DNA follows: TGTGCCAGCAGCCCCCTAGTGAGCACAGATACGCAGTATTTT. The chain joins TRBV7-2 to TRBJ2-3; D is undetermined. CDR3 size: 14 residues. The germline gives CDR1 SGHTA, CDR2 FQGNSA. V was shortened by 5 bases and J by 0 bases, with 9 bases between the two germline ends.

This clonotype occurred many times. The gene calls are TRBV7-9 and TRBJ1-2; unclear D gene. V lost 4 bases and J lost 4, with 16 bases in between. Germline assignment: CDR1 SEHNR and CDR2 FQNEAQ (reference sequence). The CDR3 sequence is 15 residues long. CDR3 protein: CASSSALETIYGYTF. The CDR3 DNA is TGTGCCAGCAGCTCCGCTTTAGAAACCATCTATGGCTACACCTTC.

The chain employs TRBV20-1 and TRBJ2-1; 7 bases map to TRBD2. The germline CDR1 and CDR2 sequences are DFQATT and SNEGSKA (reference sequence). Losses at the gene ends were 0 bases for V and 4 bases for J; bases not matched to a gene: 6. The CDR3 totals 15 residues. The CDR3 DNA reads TGCAGTGCTAGAGATCTAGCGGTAACATACAATGAGCAGTTCTTC. Translated, it gives CSARDLAVTYNEQFF.

At least ten counts were recorded for this clonotype. The chain combines TRBV7-2 with TRBJ2-5; D is possibly TRBD1 (5 bases). The CDR3 runs to 15 residues. V dropped 5 bases and J dropped 5 bases, with 18 bases sitting between them. Germline values: CDR1 SGHTA, CDR2 FQGNSA. The CDR3 DNA sequence: TGTGCCAGCAGCCCCCAGGGCAGGGTAGAGGAGACCCAGTACTTC. Its translation is CASSPQGRVEETQYF.

This clonotype came up a few times. The rearrangement links TRBV9 to TRBJ2-1; D not resolved. Trimming removed 0 bases at V and 5 bases at J, with 12 bases between. The CDR3 runs 15 residues. Germline-derived CDR1 and CDR2 are SGDLS and YYNGEE. The DNA for the CDR3 is TGTGCCAGCAGCGTAGCGGCAACCCTCGACAATGAGCAGTTCTTC. Translation: CASSVAATLDNEQFF.

Many counts were recorded for this clonotype. The chain joins TRBV3-1 to TRBJ2-5; D gene uncertain. The J call may not be correct, given that the DNA end is closer to TRBJ2-7. The CDR3 runs to 12 residues. CDR1 and CDR2 (germline): LGHDT, YNNKEL (reference sequence). CDR3 DNA: TGTGCCAGCAGCCAAGGGTCTTTCGAGCAGTACTTC. Its translation is CASSQGSFEQYF.

This chain links TRBV20-1 with TRBJ2-5; D gene unclear. This CDR3 has 11 amino acids. Germline assignment: CDR1 DFQATT and CDR2 SNEGSKA (reference sequence). Trimming removed 8 bases from V and 2 bases from J, with 9 bases in between. Here the CDR3 reads CSPKTQETQYF. The CDR3 DNA reads TGCAGTCCTAAGACGCAAGAGACCCAGTACTTC.

This clonotype has ten or more counts. This chain uses TRBV6-5 with TRBJ2-7; D call uncertain. V was clipped by 6 bases and J by 0 bases, with 12 bases between them. CDR1 is MNHEY, CDR2 SVGAGI, per germline. The CDR3 is 14 amino acids. CDR3 bases: TGTGCCAGCAGGGAAGGAGCGTTCTCCTACGAGCAGTACTTC. Translating gives CASREGAFSYEQYF.

The chain combines TRBV28 with TRBJ1-2, with D possibly TRBD1 on 5 matching bases. Germline V gives CDR1 MDHEN, CDR2 SYDVKM. The CDR3 sequence is 14 residues long. V lost 7 bases and J lost 8, with 20 bases in between. DNA for the CDR3: TGTGCCAGCATCAGGGACTTTAACTTGGGAGGCTACACCTTC. This encodes CASIRDFNLGGYTF.

Worth noting for this clonotype: A much larger clone differs from this one at a single base, so this may be a read error. This chain uses TRBV4-1 with TRBJ2-1, with TRBD1 matching 8 bases. V was clipped by 0 bases and J by 5 bases; unmatched bases: 12. The CDR3 is 18 amino acids. Germline V gene lookup returns CDR1 MGHRA and CDR2 YSYEKL. DNA of the CDR3: TGCGCCAGCAGCCAAGACCTCCCAGGGGGCCTGTCCCACAATGAGCAGTTCTTC. Translating gives CASSQDLPGGLSHNEQFF.

This clonotype has just a few counts. The chain combines TRBV4-2 with TRBJ1-3; D gene uncertain. The CDR3 sequence is 15 residues long. V was pared by 0 bases and J by 4 bases, with 10 bases between. Per germline, CDR1 LGHNA and CDR2 YNFKEQ. As DNA, the CDR3 is TGTGCCAGCAGCCAAGACCGGGGATCGGGAAACACCATATATTTT. It specifies CASSQDRGSGNTIYF.

Note on this clonotype: This may arise from a read error, as a much more abundant clone is one base away. The chain is built from TRBV7-2 and TRBJ1-2; tentative D call: TRBD1 (5 bases). Germline CDR1 reads SGHTA; CDR2 reads FQGNSA. This CDR3 comprises 15 residues. CDR3 sequence: CASSPARRGNYGYIF. The DNA of the CDR3 is TGTGCCAGCAGCCCCGCCCGGCGGGGGAACTATGGCTACATCTTC. Together with reference TRBV7-2 and TRBJ1-2, the CDR3 gives the full variable domain: GAGVSQSPSNKVTEKGKDVELRCDPISGHTALYWYRQSLGQGLEFLIYFQGNSAPDKSGLPSDRFSAERTGGSVSTLTIQRTQQEDSAVYLCASSPARRGNYGYIFGSGTRLTVV.

This chain uses TRBV6-6 with TRBJ2-2; the match to TRBD2 covers 13 bases. CDR1 and CDR2 from the germline V gene are MNHNY and SVGAGI (reference sequence). The length of the CDR3 is 16 residues. The J segment lost 0 bases and the V segment lost 6 bases, leaving 1 base of the junction unmatched. CDR3 amino acids: CASRLAGGANTGELFF. Written as DNA, the CDR3 is TGTGCCAGCAGACTAGCGGGGGGGGCGAACACCGGGGAGCTGTTTTTT.

In this sample, this clonotype turned up many times. This chain connects TRBV20-1 to TRBJ2-5; 15 nucleotides line up with TRBD2. This CDR3 contains 17 residues. Germline CDR1 reads DFQATT; CDR2 reads SNEGSKA (reference sequence). The junction had 9 bases not matched to a gene; V was cut back by 3 bases and J by 4 bases. The CDR3: CSASLGLAGGVGETQYF. CDR3 nucleotides: TGCAGTGCTAGCTTAGGACTAGCGGGGGGGGTCGGAGAGACCCAGTACTTC.